The text below deals with one T cell receptor beta chain. This sample was included in a study of blood T cell repertoires in COVID-19. Study details: The United States, Italy and Spain supplied acute and convalescent COVID-19 samples. From T cells, B-cell-depleted T cells, or PBMCs came the material, which was cDNA or gDNA.

The V gene lost 7 bases and the J gene lost 0 bases, with 5 bases spanning the gap. Germline CDR1 MDHEN, CDR2 SYDVKM. The CDR3 is 12 residues long. TCRdb's table, derived via immunoSEQ multiplex PCR, lists solely in-frame clones and lacks some. The sample has around 290,000 clones; 75% to 90% are singletons. Sequencing was performed on peripheral blood. This sequence was found in a man in his forties with acute or convalescent COVID-19. The V call is TRBV28, the J call TRBJ2-3; no firm D call. This chain's CDR3 is CASISSTDTQYF. CDR3 nucleotides: TGTGCCAGCATCTCTAGCACAGATACGCAGTATTTT. Full variable domain (remainder filled in from reference TRBV28 and TRBJ2-3): DVKVTQSSRYLVKRTGEKVFLECVQDMDHENMFWYRQDPGLGLRLIYFSYDVKMKEKGDIPEGYSVSREKKERFSLILESASTNQTSMYLCASISSTDTQYFGPGTRLTVL.